This T cell receptor (beta chain) comes out of a study of early T cells in non-severe SARS-CoV-2 infection. Study context: Chains from this unsorted whole-blood bulk RNA could not be paired. Study-wide results and caveats: VDJdb matching skewed toward anti-spike CD8 responses, missing private and CD4 specificities.

Turning to this clonotype: Its target is not known.

Germline V gives CDR1 MGHDK, CDR2 SYGVNS. Trimming removed 7 bases at V and 2 bases at J, with 11 bases between. The CDR3 has 13 residues. Unique molecular identifier tags were affixed to discrete cDNA molecules. TCRdb fed the 5' RACE reads into MiXCR, producing one record per CDR3 protein. The sample contains 120,000 or so distinct CDR3 sequences, over 9.5% of which appear only once. The chain combines TRBV25-1 with TRBJ1-2; D is uncertain. This clonotype was obtained from an adult who was a healthcare worker with PCR-confirmed SARS-CoV-2 infection or an uninfected control (not recorded which). Source: whole blood, taken at baseline. The CDR3 sequence: CASTPLDNYGYTF. CDR3 bases: TGTGCCAGCACCCCTTTGGACAACTATGGCTACACCTTC.